Listed below are T cell receptor beta chains from one sample, sequenced in a study of control samples from healthy donors and cancer patients. Method: immunoSEQ multiplex PCR; TCRdb's copy keeps in-frame clones and lacks some. The table has about 160,000 clones, approximately 94% seen once; the top ten hold around 8.5%. Sequencing was done on a sample of blood. Every receptor here comes from a woman between 40 and 55 years old in good health. Both conserved end residues are part of each CDR3. Fields, in order: clone size, J gene, V gene, CDR3 length, D gene, CDR3 DNA, CDR3 protein. A D gene is named only where the DNA matches it firmly. Clone size is shown for a subset of rows, as once, few, many or a class of expanded clone.

>.|TRBJ1-1|TRBV11-2|16|.
TGTGCCAGCAGTACGGGACACTTGCCTATGAACACTGAAGCTTTCTTT
CASSTGHLPMNTEAFF
>.|TRBJ2-2|TRBV4-3|16|TRBD1
TGCGCCAGCAGCCAAGCAGGGGGCCTGAGCACCGGGGAGCTGTTTTTT
CASSQAGGLSTGELFF
>.|TRBJ2-5|TRBV29-1|14|.
TGCAGCGTTAAAAAGGACAGATTTACAGAGACCCAGTACTTC
CSVKKDRFTETQYF
>.|TRBJ1-2|TRBV25-1|18|TRBD1
TGTGCCAGCAGTGAGACCTCACTCGACAGGGGCCCCAACTATGGCTACACCTTC
CASSETSLDRGPNYGYTF
>.|TRBJ2-5|TRBV7-2|13|TRBD2
TGTGCCAGCGGCGGACTAGCTGGCGAGACCCAGTACTTC
CASGGLAGETQYF
>.|TRBJ1-3|TRBV4-3|13|.
TGCGCCAGCAGCCAAACAGACGGCCGCTTCATATATTTT
CASSQTDGRFIYF
>.|TRBJ1-5|TRBV7-9|17|TRBD1
TGTGCCAGCAGCCCGGGACAGTCATTTAATAGCAATCAGCCCCAGCATTTT
CASSPGQSFNSNQPQHF
>.|TRBJ1-1|TRBV6-5|14|.
TGTGCCATCTTGACATCAGGGGATCGCACTGAAGCTTTCTTT
CAILTSGDRTEAFF
>.|TRBJ2-3|TRBV9|15|.
TGTGCCAGCAGCCACCGGGACGGAGGCACAGATACGCAGTATTTT
CASSHRDGGTDTQYF
>.|TRBJ1-1|TRBV7-8|20|TRBD1
TGTGCCAGCAGCTTAGCGCTAGGCGGGGGTCAAGGACAGGCGAACACTGAAGCTTTCTTT
CASSLALGGGQGQANTEAFF
>few|TRBJ2-2|TRBV27|15|.
TGTGCCAGCAGTAGGGAAAGAGGGTACACCGGGGAGCTGTTTTTT
CASSRERGYTGELFF
>once|TRBJ1-1|TRBV7-9|14|.
TGTGCCAGCAGCCTCAGGGGAATGAACACTGAAGCTTTCTTT
CASSLRGMNTEAFF
>.|TRBJ1-2|TRBV19|14|.
TGTGCCAGTAGCGACCCAGCAGGGACCTATGGCTACACCTTC
CASSDPAGTYGYTF
>.|TRBJ2-3|TRBV10-3|15|TRBD2
TGTGCCATCAGTGAGTCCGGCGGGGGAGGCGATACGCAGTATTTT
CAISESGGGGDTQYF
>.|TRBJ1-1|TRBV19|15|TRBD1
TGTGCCAGTAGTATTCAGACAGGGGTCAACACTGAAGCTTTCTTT
CASSIQTGVNTEAFF
>.|TRBJ1-1|TRBV7-9|12|.
TGTGCCAGCAGCTTAGTGGCAGGCCAAGCTTTCTTT
CASSLVAGQAFF
>once|TRBJ2-5|TRBV11-2|15|.
TGTGCCAGCAGCTTAGAATGGGAGCCCCAAGAGACCCAGTACTTC
CASSLEWEPQETQYF
>.|TRBJ1-6|TRBV30|14|.
TGTGCCTGGAGTGGAACCGTCTATAATTCACCCCTCCACTTT
CAWSGTVYNSPLHF
>.|TRBJ2-2|TRBV7-2|17|.
TGTGCCAGCAGCTTTTCAAGGTTGACAGGCAGGTCCGGGGAGCTGTTTTTT
CASSFSRLTGRSGELFF
>.|TRBJ2-3|TRBV2|14|TRBD2
TGTGCCAGCTCGAGCGGGAGCAACACAGATACGCAGTATTTT
CASSSGSNTDTQYF
>.|TRBJ1-1|TRBV5-1|15|.
TGCGCCAGCAGCTTGGCGGGCCTGGGGAACACTGAAGCTTTCTTT
CASSLAGLGNTEAFF
>.|TRBJ1-2|TRBV3-1/TRBV3-2|14|.
TGTGCCAGCAGCCAGGACGTCGGGGTGTATGGCTACACCTTC
CASSQDVGVYGYTF
>once|TRBJ2-3|TRBV19|13|TRBD2
TGTGCCAGTAGACTAGCGACCACAGATACGCAGTATTTT
CASRLATTDTQYF
>.|TRBJ2-2|TRBV28|19|.
TGTGCCAGCAGTTTATTTGCGTGGCGAGGGGCCGCGAACACCGGGGAGCTGTTTTTT
CASSLFAWRGAANTGELFF
>.|TRBJ2-1|TRBV28|15|TRBD2
TGTGCCAGCAGCGCCAGACTAGCGGGGGGGCCTTTGAAGTTCTTC
CASSARLAGGPLKFF
>.|TRBJ1-1|TRBV23-1|11|.
TGCGCCTTGGGCGGGGGCACTGAAGCTTTCTTT
CALGGGTEAFF
>.|TRBJ1-2|TRBV4-3|13|.
TGCGCCAGCAGCCAAGTTTTGGAAGACGGCTACACCTTC
CASSQVLEDGYTF
>.|TRBJ1-2|TRBV7-2|17|.
TGTGCCAGCAGCTTAGTTTTTATTGAGGGGTCGGACTATGGCTACACCTTC
CASSLVFIEGSDYGYTF
>.|TRBJ2-7|TRBV5-4|14|TRBD1
TGTGCCAGCAGCTTTGGACAGGGGCCCTACGAGCAGTACTTC
CASSFGQGPYEQYF
>.|TRBJ1-3|TRBV21-1|14|.
TGTGCCAGCAGCAAGATCTTACGGGGAAACACCATATATTTT
CASSKILRGNTIYF
>.|TRBJ1-5|TRBV2|13|.
TGTGCCAGCAGTGTAAGGGGTAATCAGCCCCAGCATTTT
CASSVRGNQPQHF
>few|TRBJ2-3|TRBV7-9|16|.
TGTGCCAGCAGCTTAGGACCTAGGGGGACCACAGATACGCAGTATTTT
CASSLGPRGTTDTQYF
>once|TRBJ2-7|TRBV18|14|.
TGTGCCAGCTCACCAGGAGGGAGCTCCTACGAGCAGTACTTC
CASSPGGSSYEQYF
>.|TRBJ1-3|TRBV29-1|12|.
TGCAGCGCCAGACTCTCTGGAAACACCATATATTTT
CSARLSGNTIYF
>.|TRBJ2-3|TRBV11-2|15|.
TGTGCCAGCAGCTTAGATCTTGGGGTAACAGATACGCAGTATTTT
CASSLDLGVTDTQYF
>.|TRBJ2-1|TRBV7-2|12|.
TGTGCCAGCAGCTTGCTCTCACCAGAGCAGTTCTTC
CASSLLSPEQFF
>.|TRBJ1-3|TRBV5-1|17|.
TGCGCCAGCAGCGTGATGCCCTCAGGACGCTCTGGAAACACCATATATTTT
CASSVMPSGRSGNTIYF
>.|TRBJ2-3|TRBV5-1|16|TRBD2
TGCGCCAGCAGCTTGATGGCTAGCGGGACCACAGATACGCAGTATTTT
CASSLMASGTTDTQYF
>.|TRBJ1-2|TRBV5-4|18|TRBD1
TGTGCCAGCAGTATAACCAGGGGGGGGACCTCCCTGACCTATGGCTACACCTTC
CASSITRGGTSLTYGYTF
>.|TRBJ2-7|TRBV6-2/TRBV6-3|17|.
TGTGCCAGCAGTTACTCTTCTGGGGTCTGGGGCGCCTACGAGCAGTACTTC
CASSYSSGVWGAYEQYF
>.|TRBJ1-3|TRBV7-2|17|.
TGTGCCAGCAGCTTAGGACCAATTGGGTATTCTGGAAACACCATATATTTT
CASSLGPIGYSGNTIYF
>.|TRBJ2-3|TRBV7-3|15|.
TGTGCCAGCAGCTTAAGGGACACGAGCACAGATACGCAGTATTTT
CASSLRDTSTDTQYF